A selection of T cell receptor beta chains follows, all from one sample in a study of blood T cell repertoires in COVID-19. Profiled with immunoSEQ multiplex PCR; TCRdb holds only in-frame clones, not every one. The sample yields 200,000 to 250,000 clones, approximately 80% seen once. The sequenced sample was PBMCs or T cells enriched from blood (not recorded which). These receptors were obtained from a young man with acute COVID-19. CDR3s include the opening cysteine and the closing phenylalanine or tryptophan. The D gene is left open where the match is weak. Expanded clones get a size class; other rows say once, few or many, or leave the size out.

CDR3aa | CDR3nt | j_gene | v_gene | abundance | d_gene
CASSQGGQGSMQFF | TGTGCCAGCAGCCAAGGGGGACAGGGGTCAATGCAGTTCTTC | TRBJ2-1 | TRBV14 | - | TRBD1
CASSYSGGGWRGETQYF | TGTGCCAGCAGTTACAGTGGAGGGGGCTGGCGGGGAGAGACCCAGTACTTC | TRBJ2-5 | TRBV6-2/TRBV6-3 | - | -
CASSQVNNSPLHF | TGTGCCAGCAGCCAAGTTAATAATTCACCCCTCCACTTT | TRBJ1-6 | TRBV3-1/TRBV3-2 | - | -
CASSVPLAGEVADTQYF | TGTGCCAGCAGTGTCCCCTTAGCGGGGGAGGTTGCAGATACGCAGTATTTT | TRBJ2-3 | TRBV6-4 | - | TRBD2
CASSQERGNQETQYF | TGCGCCAGCAGCCAAGAACGAGGGAACCAAGAGACCCAGTACTTC | TRBJ2-5 | TRBV4-1 | few | -
CAWSAQGGLGNTIYF | TGTGCCTGGAGTGCCCAGGGAGGCCTTGGAAACACCATATATTTT | TRBJ1-3 | TRBV30 | few | -
CASSLGQALNEKLFF | TGTGCCAGCAGCTTAGGACAGGCCCTAAATGAAAAACTGTTTTTT | TRBJ1-4 | TRBV7-9 | - | -
CASSVVEGVAFF | TGTGCCAGCAGCGTAGTCGAAGGGGTGGCTTTCTTT | TRBJ1-1 | TRBV9 | - | -
CAISWEAGELFF | TGTGCCATCAGTTGGGAGGCCGGGGAGCTGTTTTTT | TRBJ2-2 | TRBV10-3 | - | -
CASSLAGTSGPQETQYF | TGCGCCAGCAGCTTGGCCGGGACTAGCGGGCCCCAAGAGACCCAGTACTTC | TRBJ2-5 | TRBV5-1 | - | TRBD2
CASSYSASDSPLHF | TGTGCCAGCAGTTACTCAGCATCCGATTCACCCCTCCACTTT | TRBJ1-6 | TRBV6-5 | - | -
CASSGDRGRDSPLHF | TGTGCCAGCAGCGGAGACAGGGGGCGCGACTCACCCCTCCACTTT | TRBJ1-6 | TRBV9 | - | TRBD1
CASSVGGYEQYF | TGCGCCAGCAGTGTCGGGGGTTACGAGCAGTACTTC | TRBJ2-7 | TRBV10-2 | - | -
CASGKQGAPYEQYF | TGTGCCAGCGGAAAACAGGGGGCCCCCTACGAGCAGTACTTC | TRBJ2-7 | TRBV28 | - | TRBD1
CASSESGQGYGYTF | TGTGCCAGCAGTGAATCGGGACAGGGCTATGGCTACACCTTC | TRBJ1-2 | TRBV2 | - | TRBD1
CAISERGGRYEQYF | TGTGCCATCAGTGAAAGGGGGGGCCGCTACGAGCAGTACTTC | TRBJ2-7 | TRBV10-3 | - | -
CASSPGGHQPQHF | TGTGCCAGCAGTCCCGGGGGTCATCAGCCCCAGCATTTT | TRBJ1-5 | TRBV6-5 | - | -
CASTPGATNEKLFF | TGTGCCAGTACCCCAGGGGCTACTAATGAAAAACTGTTTTTT | TRBJ1-4 | TRBV19 | few | -
CATSREKWSRLDQPQHF | TGTGCCACCAGCAGAGAAAAGTGGTCGAGGTTGGATCAGCCCCAGCATTTT | TRBJ1-5 | TRBV15 | - | -
CASRRGTLNYGYTF | TGTGCCAGCAGGCGGGGTACACTAAACTATGGCTACACCTTC | TRBJ1-2 | TRBV27 | - | -
CASSYSFSGGLETQYF | TGTGCCAGCAGTTACTCTTTTAGCGGGGGTTTGGAGACCCAGTACTTC | TRBJ2-5 | TRBV6-5 | - | TRBD2
CASLKRLTGPLNTEAFF | TGTGCCAGCCTCAAAAGACTGACAGGGCCTCTCAACACTGAAGCTTTCTTT | TRBJ1-1 | TRBV13 | - | TRBD1
CAGRPTKNTEAFF | TGTGCCGGGCGCCCGACAAAGAACACTGAAGCTTTCTTT | TRBJ1-1 | TRBV10-3 | - | -
CASSPDGNFYEQYF | TGTGCCAGCAGCCCCGACGGGAATTTCTACGAGCAGTACTTC | TRBJ2-7 | TRBV6-5 | - | -
CASSLERGGYEQYF | TGTGCCAGTAGTTTAGAAAGGGGAGGATACGAGCAGTACTTC | TRBJ2-7 | TRBV19 | - | -
CASSREGSGDTGELFF | TGTGCCAGCAGCCGAGAAGGTAGCGGCGACACCGGGGAGCTGTTTTTT | TRBJ2-2 | TRBV7-3 | - | -
CASSGGTRGVTDTQYF | TGTGCCAGCAGCGGCGGGACTAGGGGGGTCACAGATACGCAGTATTTT | TRBJ2-3 | TRBV9 | - | TRBD2
CASNAGGPYEQYF | TGTGCCAGCAACGCGGGGGGTCCCTACGAGCAGTACTTC | TRBJ2-7 | TRBV6-5 | - | TRBD2
CASSSITLADNEQYF | TGTGCCAGCAGTTCTATTACACTAGCTGATAACGAGCAGTACTTC | TRBJ2-7 | TRBV6-5 | - | -
CASSPGQEIFYEQYF | TGTGCCAGTAGTCCAGGACAGGAAATCTTCTACGAGCAGTACTTC | TRBJ2-7 | TRBV19 | - | TRBD1
CASSYSSQPYGYTF | TGTGCCAGCAGTTACTCGAGTCAACCTTATGGCTACACCTTC | TRBJ1-2 | TRBV6-5 | - | -
CASSKDRGGFEQYF | TGTGCCAGCTCAAAAGACAGGGGGGGGTTCGAGCAGTACTTC | TRBJ2-7 | TRBV18 | - | TRBD1
CASSSSGTGIGELFF | TGCGCCAGCAGCTCCTCCGGGACAGGGATCGGGGAGCTGTTTTTT | TRBJ2-2 | TRBV5-1 | - | TRBD1
CATSEPGTSGGVGEQFF | TGTGCCACCAGTGAACCCGGGACTAGCGGGGGGGTGGGCGAGCAGTTCTTC | TRBJ2-1 | TRBV24-1 | - | TRBD2
CTSSFHLAGRLCNEQFF | TGCACCAGCAGTTTCCATCTAGCGGGGCGCCTGTGCAATGAGCAGTTCTTC | TRBJ2-1 | TRBV1 | few | -
CASSYYRTGEITEAFF | TGTGCCAGCAGCTACTACCGGACAGGGGAGATCACTGAAGCTTTCTTT | TRBJ1-1 | TRBV5-6 | - | TRBD1
CASSMTGTFNYEQYF | TGCGCCAGCAGCATGACCGGGACATTCAACTACGAGCAGTACTTC | TRBJ2-7 | TRBV4-1 | - | -
CASSENQGGEAFF | TGCGCCAGCAGTGAGAATCAGGGAGGTGAAGCTTTCTTT | TRBJ1-1 | TRBV10-2 | once | -
CASSVGELFYEQYF | TGTGCCAGCAGCGTAGGTGAGTTATTCTACGAGCAGTACTTC | TRBJ2-7 | TRBV9 | - | -
CASSYTGQGHSPLHF | TGTGCCAGCAGTTACACGGGACAGGGACATTCACCCCTCCACTTT | TRBJ1-6 | TRBV6-5 | - | TRBD1
CASTPDVAGGRGAQYF | TGTGCCAGCACCCCGGATGTAGCGGGGGGTCGGGGGGCGCAGTATTTT | TRBJ2-3 | TRBV9 | many | TRBD2
CASSPPGGLSNQPQHF | TGTGCCAGCAGTCCCCCTGGGGGGTTAAGCAATCAGCCCCAGCATTTT | TRBJ1-5 | TRBV28 | - | -
CSVLMTGGWSTEAFF | TGCAGCGTTCTAATGACAGGGGGCTGGAGCACTGAAGCTTTCTTT | TRBJ1-1 | TRBV29-1 | - | TRBD1
CASAGSSNYGYTF | TGTGCCAGCGCGGGCAGCTCTAACTATGGCTACACCTTC | TRBJ1-2 | TRBV2 | - | -
CASSPTAGDDYGYTF | TGTGCCAGCTCACCCACCGCAGGGGATGACTATGGCTACACCTTC | TRBJ1-2 | TRBV18 | once | -
CASSLSPNSPLHF | TGTGCCAGCAGCTTATCCCCGAATTCACCCCTCCACTTT | TRBJ1-6 | TRBV11-2 | once | -